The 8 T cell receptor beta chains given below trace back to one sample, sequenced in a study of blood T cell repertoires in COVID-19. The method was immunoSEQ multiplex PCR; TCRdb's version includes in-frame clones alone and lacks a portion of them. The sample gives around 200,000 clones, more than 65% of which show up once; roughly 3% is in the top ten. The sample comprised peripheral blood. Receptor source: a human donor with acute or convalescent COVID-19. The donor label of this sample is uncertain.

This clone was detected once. CDR3 bases: TGTGCCAGCAGCTTAGTGGGGACAGCACCAGATACGCAGTATTTT. This codes for CASSLVGTAPDTQYF. The V call is TRBV7-2, the J call TRBJ2-3; 7 positions agree with TRBD1. The CDR3 totals 15 residues. Germline V CDR1 and CDR2: SGHTA, FQGNSA. The trim removed 1 base at V and 4 bases at J, leaving 5 bases unmatched.

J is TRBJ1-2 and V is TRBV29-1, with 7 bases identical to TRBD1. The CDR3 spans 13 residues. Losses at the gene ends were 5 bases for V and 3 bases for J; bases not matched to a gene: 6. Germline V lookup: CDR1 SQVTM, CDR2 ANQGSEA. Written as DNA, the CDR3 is TGCAGCGTTCCCCGGACAGGAGACTATGGCTACACCTTC. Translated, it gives CSVPRTGDYGYTF.

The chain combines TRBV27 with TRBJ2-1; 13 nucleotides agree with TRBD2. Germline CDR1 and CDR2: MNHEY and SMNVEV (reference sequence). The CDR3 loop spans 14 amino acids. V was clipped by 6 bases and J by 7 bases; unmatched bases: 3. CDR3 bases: TGTGCCAGCAGCCCACTAGCGGGAGGGAATGAGCAGTTCTTC. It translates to CASSPLAGGNEQFF.

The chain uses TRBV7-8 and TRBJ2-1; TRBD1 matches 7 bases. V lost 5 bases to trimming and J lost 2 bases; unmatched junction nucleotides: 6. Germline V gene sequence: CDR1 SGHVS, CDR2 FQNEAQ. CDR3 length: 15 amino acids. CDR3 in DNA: TGTGCCAGCAGCGAAAGACAGGGCGCCTACAATGAGCAGTTCTTC. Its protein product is CASSERQGAYNEQFF. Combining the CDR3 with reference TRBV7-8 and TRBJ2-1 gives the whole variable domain GAGVSQSPRYKVAKRGQDVALRCDPISGHVSLFWYQQALGQGPEFLTYFQNEAQLDKSGLPSDRFFAERPEGSVSTLKIQRTQQEDSAVYLCASSERQGAYNEQFFGPGTRLTVL.

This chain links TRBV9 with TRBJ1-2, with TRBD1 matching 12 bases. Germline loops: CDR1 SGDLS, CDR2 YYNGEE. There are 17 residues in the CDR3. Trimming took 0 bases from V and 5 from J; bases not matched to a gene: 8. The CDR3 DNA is TGTGCCAGCAGCGTAGAAGGGGACAGGGGGCTTATATATGGCTACACCTTC. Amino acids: CASSVEGDRGLIYGYTF. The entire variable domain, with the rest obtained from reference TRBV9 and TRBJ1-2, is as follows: DSGVTQTPKHLITATGQRVTLRCSPRSGDLSVYWYQQSLDQGLQFLIQYYNGEERAKGNILERFSAQQFPDLHSELNLSSLELGDSALYFCASSVEGDRGLIYGYTFGSGTRLTVV.

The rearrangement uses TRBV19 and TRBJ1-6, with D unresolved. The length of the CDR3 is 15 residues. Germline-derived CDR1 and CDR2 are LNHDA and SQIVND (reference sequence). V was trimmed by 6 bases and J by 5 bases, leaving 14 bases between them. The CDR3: CASSRAGFHNSPLHF. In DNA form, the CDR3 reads TGTGCCAGTAGCCGGGCGGGATTCCATAATTCACCCCTCCACTTT.

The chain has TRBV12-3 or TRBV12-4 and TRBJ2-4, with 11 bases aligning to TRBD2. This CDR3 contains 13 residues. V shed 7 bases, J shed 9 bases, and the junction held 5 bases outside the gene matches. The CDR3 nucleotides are TGTGCCAGCACTAGCGGGAGGTTAAGCATTCAGTACTTC. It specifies CASTSGRLSIQYF.

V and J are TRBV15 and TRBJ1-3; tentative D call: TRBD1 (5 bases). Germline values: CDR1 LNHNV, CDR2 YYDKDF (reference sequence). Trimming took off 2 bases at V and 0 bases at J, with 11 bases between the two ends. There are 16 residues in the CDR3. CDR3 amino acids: CATSRQDIDSGNTIYF. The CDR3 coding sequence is TGTGCCACCAGCAGACAGGACATTGACTCTGGAAACACCATATATTTT.